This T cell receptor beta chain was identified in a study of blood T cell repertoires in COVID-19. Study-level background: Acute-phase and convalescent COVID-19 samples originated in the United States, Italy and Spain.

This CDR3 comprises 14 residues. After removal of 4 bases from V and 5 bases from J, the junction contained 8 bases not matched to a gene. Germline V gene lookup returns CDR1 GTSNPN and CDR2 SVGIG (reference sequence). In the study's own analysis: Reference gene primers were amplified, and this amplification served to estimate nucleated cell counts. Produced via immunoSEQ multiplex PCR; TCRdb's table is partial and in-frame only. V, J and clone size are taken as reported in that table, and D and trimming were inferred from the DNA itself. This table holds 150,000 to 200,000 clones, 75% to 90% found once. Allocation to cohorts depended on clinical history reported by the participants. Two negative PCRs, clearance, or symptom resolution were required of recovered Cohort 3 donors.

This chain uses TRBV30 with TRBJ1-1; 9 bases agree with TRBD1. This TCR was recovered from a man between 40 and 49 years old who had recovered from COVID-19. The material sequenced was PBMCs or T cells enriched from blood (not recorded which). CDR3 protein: CAWNSGQGRTEAFF. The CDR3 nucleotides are TGTGCCTGGAATTCGGGACAGGGTAGGACTGAAGCTTTCTTT.